This T cell receptor beta chain was retrieved from a study of T cell responses to AZD1222 COVID-19 vaccine. The CDR3 runs 14 residues. V shed 3 bases and J 3 bases; nucleotides not matched to a gene: 1. CDR1 and CDR2 from the germline V gene are MNHEY and SMNVEV (reference sequence). The protocol was immunoSEQ multiplex PCR, while the TCRdb copy is restricted to in-frame clones and leaves out a portion. The sample holds roughly 100,000 clones; more than 90% are singletons and the top ten take roughly 2%. The gene calls are TRBV27 and TRBJ2-1, with 8 nucleotides matching TRBD1. This material consisted of peripheral blood, taken on day 0 of AZD1222 vaccination. This TCR was sampled from an adult in good health. The CDR3 sequence is CASSLTGDYNEQFF. DNA for the CDR3: TGTGCCAGCAGTTTGACAGGGGACTACAATGAGCAGTTCTTC.